A single sample is the source of the 9 T cell receptor beta chains below, sequenced in a study of blood T cell repertoires in COVID-19. Assay used: immunoSEQ multiplex PCR; TCRdb lists only in-frame clones, some missing. This sample has under 250,000 clones; over 85% occur once, and the top ten carry 3.5% to 4.5%. The specimen sequenced was PBMCs or T cells enriched from blood (not recorded which). These receptors originate from a woman in her twenties or thirties with acute COVID-19.

This chain links TRBV5-4 with TRBJ1-1; 7 bases are a match to TRBD1. The germline CDR1 and CDR2 sequences are SGHNT and YYREEE (reference sequence). The junction had 6 bases not matched to a gene; V was cut back by 3 bases and J by 4 bases. This CDR3 has 14 residues. The CDR3 region is CASSSTGLGTEAFF. Written as DNA, the CDR3 is TGTGCCAGCAGCTCGACAGGGCTCGGCACTGAAGCTTTCTTT.

The V call is TRBV18, the J call TRBJ1-6; 9 nucleotides agree with TRBD1. Trimming at V came to 1 base and at J to 7 bases, leaving 8 bases not matched to a gene. Germline V gene data show CDR1 as KGHSH and CDR2 as LQKENI. This CDR3 is built from 17 residues. As DNA, the CDR3 is TGTGCCAGCTCACCACAGGGACAGGGAGTATGGAATTCACCCCTCCACTTT. It is translated as CASSPQGQGVWNSPLHF.

The chain uses TRBV5-5 and TRBJ2-7; TRBD2 matches 10 bases. V trimming: 5 bases; J trimming: 0 bases; junction bases outside the gene matches: 8. CDR3 length: 16 residues. Germline lookup yields CDR1 SGHKS and CDR2 YYEKEE (reference sequence). CDR3 protein: CASSSTSGAISYEQYF. The CDR3 DNA reads TGTGCCAGCAGTTCTACTAGCGGGGCTATCTCCTACGAGCAGTACTTC.

The chain uses TRBV7-6 and TRBJ2-7; 15 bases are a match to TRBD2. The CDR3 covers 15 residues. The germline gives CDR1 SGHVS, CDR2 FNYEAQ. The V and J ends lost 5 bases and 4 bases, in that order; junction bases with no gene match: 3. Written as DNA, the CDR3 is TGTGCCAGCAGCGACGGACTAGCGGGGGGGTACGAGCAGTACTTC. Its protein is CASSDGLAGGYEQYF.

The chain joins TRBV19 to TRBJ2-7; 9 nucleotides match TRBD1. Trimming removed 1 base from V and 4 bases from J; junction bases left unmatched: 5. The V gene's germline CDR1 is LNHDA and CDR2 SQIVND (reference sequence). The CDR3 totals 15 residues. CDR3 DNA: TGTGCCAGTAGTATAGGCCCGGGACAGGGATACGAGCAGTACTTC. Translated: CASSIGPGQGYEQYF.

The J gene is TRBJ1-2, the V gene TRBV7-2, with TRBD1 matching over 8 bases. Looked up from germline, CDR1 is SGHTA and CDR2 is FQGNSA. CDR3 length: 16 amino acids. V was pared by 1 base and J by 8 bases, with 12 bases of the junction left unmatched. As DNA, the CDR3 is TGTGCCAGCAGCTTAGTAGGGGGGACAGGCCTCTTAGGCTACACCTTC. It yields the protein CASSLVGGTGLLGYTF. Using reference TRBV7-2 and TRBJ1-2 for the parts outside the CDR3, the full variable domain is GAGVSQSPSNKVTEKGKDVELRCDPISGHTALYWYRQSLGQGLEFLIYFQGNSAPDKSGLPSDRFSAERTGGSVSTLTIQRTQQEDSAVYLCASSLVGGTGLLGYTFGSGTRLTVV.

The chain couples TRBV11-2 to TRBJ1-1, with a possible D match to TRBD1 (5 bases). The length of the CDR3 is 14 residues. The V gene's germline CDR1 is SGHAT and CDR2 FQNNGV. V dropped 5 bases and J dropped 4 bases, with 14 bases sitting between them. In nucleotides, the CDR3 is TGTGCCAGCAGCACGAACAGGCTGCTCACTGAAGCTTTCTTT. Residues: CASSTNRLLTEAFF.

V usage is TRBV19 and J usage is TRBJ1-1; D uncertain. The CDR3 is made up of 11 amino acids. Germline V gene sequence: CDR1 LNHDA, CDR2 SQIVND (reference sequence). The germline V and J ends were trimmed by 4 bases and 11 bases, with 11 bases remaining between them. The CDR3 loop is CASSTPRGAFF. Here the CDR3 DNA reads TGTGCCAGTAGTACCCCCCGAGGGGCTTTCTTT.

The gene calls are TRBV19 and TRBJ1-1, with D hard to call. Trimming removed 3 bases at V and 1 base at J, with 15 bases between. This CDR3 region has 16 residues. Germline CDR1 reads LNHDA; CDR2 reads SQIVND (reference sequence). The CDR3 here is CASSMGGRRGNTEAFF. The CDR3 region has the DNA TGTGCCAGTAGTATGGGAGGTCGAAGAGGGAACACTGAAGCTTTCTTT. The full variable domain, in which reference TRBV19 and TRBJ1-1 provide the parts outside the CDR3, is DGGITQSPKYLFRKEGQNVTLSCEQNLNHDAMYWYRQDPGQGLRLIYYSQIVNDFQKGDIAEGYSVSREKKESFPLTVTSAQKNPTAFYLCASSMGGRRGNTEAFFGQGTRLTVV.